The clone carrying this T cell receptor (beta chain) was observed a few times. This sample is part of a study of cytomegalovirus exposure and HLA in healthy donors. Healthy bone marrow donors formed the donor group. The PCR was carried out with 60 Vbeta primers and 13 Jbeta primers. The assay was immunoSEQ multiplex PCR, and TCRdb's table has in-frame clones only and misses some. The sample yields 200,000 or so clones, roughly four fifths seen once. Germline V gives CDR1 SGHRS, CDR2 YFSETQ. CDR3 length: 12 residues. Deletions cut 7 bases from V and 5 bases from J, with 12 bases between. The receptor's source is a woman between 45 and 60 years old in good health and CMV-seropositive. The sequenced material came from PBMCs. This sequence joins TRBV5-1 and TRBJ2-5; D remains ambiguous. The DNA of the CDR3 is TGCGCCAGCTCACGGTCGGAGGAGACCCAGTACTTC. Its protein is CASSRSEETQYF.